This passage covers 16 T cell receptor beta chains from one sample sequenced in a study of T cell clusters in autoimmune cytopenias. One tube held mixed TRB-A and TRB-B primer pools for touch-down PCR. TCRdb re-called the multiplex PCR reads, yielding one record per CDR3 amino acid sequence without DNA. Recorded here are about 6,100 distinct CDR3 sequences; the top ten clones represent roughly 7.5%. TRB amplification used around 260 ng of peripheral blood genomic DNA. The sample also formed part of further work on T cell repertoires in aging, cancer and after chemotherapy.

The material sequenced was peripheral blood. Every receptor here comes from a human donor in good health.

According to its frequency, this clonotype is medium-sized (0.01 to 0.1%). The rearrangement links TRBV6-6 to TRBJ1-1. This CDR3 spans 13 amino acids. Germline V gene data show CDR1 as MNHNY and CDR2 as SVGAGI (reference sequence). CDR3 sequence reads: CASVRVGDTEAFF.

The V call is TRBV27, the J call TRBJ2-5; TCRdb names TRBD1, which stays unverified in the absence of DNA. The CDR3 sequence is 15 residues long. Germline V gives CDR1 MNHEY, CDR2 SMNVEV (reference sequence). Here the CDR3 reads CATSPGQGWGETQYF.

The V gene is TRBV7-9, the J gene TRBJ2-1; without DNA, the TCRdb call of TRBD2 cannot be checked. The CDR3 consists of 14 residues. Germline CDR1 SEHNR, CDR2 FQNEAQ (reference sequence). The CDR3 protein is CASSSVRTNSREFF.

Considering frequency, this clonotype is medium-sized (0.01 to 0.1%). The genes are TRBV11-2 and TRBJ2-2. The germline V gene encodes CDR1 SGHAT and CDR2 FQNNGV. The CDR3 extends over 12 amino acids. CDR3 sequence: CASSHNTGELFF.

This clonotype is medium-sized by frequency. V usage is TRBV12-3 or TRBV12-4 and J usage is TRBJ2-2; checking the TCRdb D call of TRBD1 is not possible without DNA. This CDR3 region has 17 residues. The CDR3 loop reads CASSLNLGGLGTGELFF.

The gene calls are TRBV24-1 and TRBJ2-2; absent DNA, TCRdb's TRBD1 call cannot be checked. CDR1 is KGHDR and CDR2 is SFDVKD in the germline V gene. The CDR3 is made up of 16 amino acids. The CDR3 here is CATSDGKGYNTGELFF.

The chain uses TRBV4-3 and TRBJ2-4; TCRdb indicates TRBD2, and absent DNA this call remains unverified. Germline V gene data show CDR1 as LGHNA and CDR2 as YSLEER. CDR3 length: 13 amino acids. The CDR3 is CASAGGPRNIQYF.

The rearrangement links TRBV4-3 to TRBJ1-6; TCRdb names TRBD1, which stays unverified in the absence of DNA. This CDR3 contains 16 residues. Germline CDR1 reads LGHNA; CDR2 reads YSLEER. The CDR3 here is CASSQGTGPSDSPLHF.

This CDR3 reads CSASLGSSTDTQYF. V gene TRBV20-1 combines with J gene TRBJ2-3. In germline, CDR1 is DFQATT, CDR2 SNEGSKA (reference sequence). The CDR3 is 14 amino acids.

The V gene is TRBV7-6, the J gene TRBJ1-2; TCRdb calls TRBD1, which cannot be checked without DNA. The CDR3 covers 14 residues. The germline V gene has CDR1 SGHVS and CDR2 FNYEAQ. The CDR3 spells CASSLQGAGYGYTF.

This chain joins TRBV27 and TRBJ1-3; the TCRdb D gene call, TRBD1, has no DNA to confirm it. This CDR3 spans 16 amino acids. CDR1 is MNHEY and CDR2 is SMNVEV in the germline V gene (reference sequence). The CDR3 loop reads CASSLSQGNSGNTIYF.

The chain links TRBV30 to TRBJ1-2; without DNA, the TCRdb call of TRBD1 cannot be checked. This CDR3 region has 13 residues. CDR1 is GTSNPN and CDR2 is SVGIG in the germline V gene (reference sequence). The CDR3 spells CAWSGGPNYGYTF.

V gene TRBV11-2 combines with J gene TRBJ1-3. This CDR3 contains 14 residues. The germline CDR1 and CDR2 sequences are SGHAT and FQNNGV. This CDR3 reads CASSLGGLGNTIYF.

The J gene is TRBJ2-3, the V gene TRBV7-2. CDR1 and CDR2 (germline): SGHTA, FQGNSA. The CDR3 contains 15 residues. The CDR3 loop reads CASSLDGQSTDTQYF.

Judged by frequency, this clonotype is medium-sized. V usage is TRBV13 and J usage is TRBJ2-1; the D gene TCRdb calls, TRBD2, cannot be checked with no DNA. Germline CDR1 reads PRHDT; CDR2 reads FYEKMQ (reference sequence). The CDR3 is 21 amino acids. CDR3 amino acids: CASSSNLERWTSGGTDNEQFF.

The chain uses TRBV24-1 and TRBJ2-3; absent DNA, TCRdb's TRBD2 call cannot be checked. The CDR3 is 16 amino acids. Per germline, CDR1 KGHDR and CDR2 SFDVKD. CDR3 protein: CATSVTTADYTDTQYF.